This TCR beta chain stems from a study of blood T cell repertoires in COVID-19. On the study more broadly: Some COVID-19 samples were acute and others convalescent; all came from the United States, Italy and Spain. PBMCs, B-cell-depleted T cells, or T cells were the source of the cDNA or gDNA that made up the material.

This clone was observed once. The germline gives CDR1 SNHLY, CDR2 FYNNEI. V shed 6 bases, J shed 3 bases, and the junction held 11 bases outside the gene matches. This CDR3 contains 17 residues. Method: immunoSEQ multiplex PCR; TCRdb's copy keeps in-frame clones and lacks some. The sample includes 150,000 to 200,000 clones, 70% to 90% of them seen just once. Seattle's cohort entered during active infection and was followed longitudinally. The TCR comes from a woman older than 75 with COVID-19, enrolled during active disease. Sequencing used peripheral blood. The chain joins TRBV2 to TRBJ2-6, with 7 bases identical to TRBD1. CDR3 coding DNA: TGTGCCAGCAGGAAGGTGGGCAGGGGGAGTGGGGCCAACGTCCTGACTTTC. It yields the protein CASRKVGRGSGANVLTF.